Shown below are 17 T cell receptor beta chains from a single sample sequenced in a study of identical twins. TCRdb re-called the 5' RACE reads through MiXCR, storing one row per CDR3 protein. The data hold about 890,000 distinct CDR3 sequences, with about 12% observed a single time. In addition, the sample was reused for a study of yellow fever vaccine responses in identical twins.

Sequenced: PBMCs. Source of these receptors: a woman aged 18-29 years in good health.

A few counts support this clonotype. The chain employs TRBV24-1 and TRBJ2-1; 11 bases line up with TRBD1. Trimming took 5 bases from V and 9 from J; bases not matched to a gene: 8. The CDR3 length is 15 residues. Germline V gene data show CDR1 as KGHDR and CDR2 as SFDVKD. The CDR3 loop is CATSGGTGGSGEQFF. The CDR3 coding sequence is TGTGCCACCAGTGGAGGGACAGGGGGTTCCGGTGAGCAGTTCTTC.

This clonotype was seen a few times. The chain links TRBV29-1 to TRBJ2-5; 11 nucleotides line up with TRBD2. CDR1 is SQVTM and CDR2 is ANQGSEA in the germline V gene. V gave up 4 bases and J gave up 3 bases; unmatched junction bases: 7. The CDR3 is 15 amino acids. The CDR3 sequence: CSVGPSGGNKETQYF. The CDR3 bases are TGCAGCGTTGGACCTAGCGGGGGGAATAAAGAGACCCAGTACTTC.

The genes are TRBV29-1 and TRBJ2-1; the D is unclear. This CDR3 is built from 12 residues. Trimming removed 2 bases from V and 7 bases from J, with 9 bases in between. The V gene's germline CDR1 is SQVTM and CDR2 ANQGSEA. The CDR3 DNA follows: TGCAGCGTTGAACGGACGTTTAATGAGCAGTTCTTC. This gives the protein CSVERTFNEQFF.

This clonotype was counted many times. The chain recombines TRBV2 with TRBJ1-2; D is ambiguous. Per germline, CDR1 SNHLY and CDR2 FYNNEI. The CDR3 length is 12 residues. The V end was cut by 8 bases, the J end by 4 bases, with 11 bases between. As DNA, the CDR3 is TGTGCCAGCGGAGGGTCGTTCTATGGCTACACCTTC. Encoded protein: CASGGSFYGYTF.

This clonotype occurred a few times. The gene calls are TRBV15 and TRBJ1-1, with D maybe TRBD1 (5 bases). In germline, CDR1 is LNHNV, CDR2 YYDKDF (reference sequence). The CDR3 consists of 14 residues. With 0 bases removed from V and 1 base from J, the gap between germline ends came to 6 bases. The CDR3 region is CATSREGTNTEAFF. In DNA, the CDR3 is TGTGCCACCAGCAGAGAAGGGACGAACACTGAAGCTTTCTTT.

J is TRBJ2-7 and V is TRBV2, with D possibly TRBD1 on 6 matching bases. Trimming shortened V by 6 bases and J by 2 bases, and 11 bases separated the two germline ends. Germline V gives CDR1 SNHLY, CDR2 FYNNEI. The CDR3 has 13 amino acids. CDR3: CASRGDTTYEQYV. CDR3 DNA: TGTGCCAGCAGAGGGGACACTACCTACGAGCAGTACGTC.

This chain uses TRBV20-1 with TRBJ2-5; the D gene is possibly TRBD2 (5 bases). The V gene lost 5 bases and the J gene lost 2 bases, with 18 bases spanning the gap. CDR3 size: 15 residues. CDR1 is DFQATT and CDR2 is SNEGSKA in the germline V gene (reference sequence). CDR3 coding DNA: TGCAGTGCTGCCCCTCCACCGGGATCACAAGAGACCCAGTACTTC. Protein product: CSAAPPPGSQETQYF.

This clonotype was recorded many times. V gene TRBV7-2 combines with J gene TRBJ1-1, with no clear D. V was cut by 2 bases and J by 8 bases, with 9 bases left in between. CDR1 is SGHTA and CDR2 is FQGNSA in the germline V gene. The CDR3 is 12 residues long. CDR3 bases: TGTGCCAGCAGCTTAAGTACAGTGGAAGCTTTCTTT. Translated: CASSLSTVEAFF.

This clonotype was picked up many times. The genes are TRBV12-3 or TRBV12-4 and TRBJ1-5, with D possibly TRBD1 on 6 matching bases. This CDR3 region has 15 residues. Deletions cut 4 bases from V and 0 bases from J, with 10 bases between. The CDR3 DNA follows: TGTGCCAGCAGTTCGGACAGTTATAGCAATCAGCCCCAGCATTTT. Encoded protein: CASSSDSYSNQPQHF.

This clonotype was seen more than once but under ten times. The rearrangement links TRBV4-1 to TRBJ2-3; D is possibly TRBD1 (6 bases). The CDR3 covers 15 residues. V lost 4 bases and J lost 2, with 13 bases in between. Germline CDR1 MGHRA, CDR2 YSYEKL. In nucleotides, the CDR3 is TGCGCCAGCAGCCCGACGGACAGTCACACAGATACGCAGTATTTT. It translates to CASSPTDSHTDTQYF.

This clonotype turned up a few times. The chain uses TRBV7-9 and TRBJ2-2; 9 bases are a match to TRBD1. This CDR3 is built from 17 residues. Germline CDR1 and CDR2: SEHNR and FQNEAQ (reference sequence). V lost 4 bases and J lost 4; bases outside the gene matches: 10. The CDR3 is CASSSGQGTVGTGELFF. CDR3 nucleotides: TGTGCCAGCAGCTCGGGACAGGGAACGGTCGGCACCGGGGAGCTGTTTTTT.

This clonotype was observed a handful of times. CDR3 sequence: CATNSGASTDTQYF. For the CDR3, the DNA is TGTGCCACAAACAGCGGGGCTAGCACAGATACGCAGTATTTT. The rearrangement uses TRBV7-8 and TRBJ2-3; 7 bases fit TRBD2. The CDR3 has 14 residues. Germline V gene lookup returns CDR1 SGHVS and CDR2 FQNEAQ. The trim removed 10 bases at V and 0 bases at J, leaving 7 bases unmatched.

This clonotype has more than one count but fewer than ten. The rearrangement joins TRBV24-1 to TRBJ2-5; TRBD2 matches at 9 bases. The germline V gene encodes CDR1 KGHDR and CDR2 SFDVKD. The V and J ends lost 5 bases and 0 bases, in that order; junction bases with no gene match: 6. CDR3 length equals 16 residues. The CDR3 spells CATSAPSGVDQETQYF. The CDR3 DNA follows: TGTGCCACCAGTGCCCCTAGCGGGGTGGACCAAGAGACCCAGTACTTC.

The V gene is TRBV7-9, the J gene TRBJ2-3; D unclear. V lost 4 bases, J lost 0 bases, and 8 bases lay in between. Per germline, CDR1 SEHNR and CDR2 FQNEAQ (reference sequence). The CDR3 loop spans 14 amino acids. The CDR3 spells CASSSRISTDTQYF. The CDR3 region has the DNA TGTGCCAGCAGCTCCCGTATTAGCACAGATACGCAGTATTTT.

The chain uses TRBV6-2 or TRBV6-3 and TRBJ2-1; 9 bases align to TRBD2. J lost 6 bases, V lost 5 bases, and 8 bases had no gene match. The CDR3 is 15 residues long. Looked up from germline, CDR1 is MNHEY and CDR2 is SVGEGT. The CDR3 region is CASSHSGSASNEQFF. The CDR3, as DNA: TGTGCCAGCAGTCATAGCGGGAGCGCCTCCAATGAGCAGTTCTTC.

This clonotype was detected ten times or more. V is TRBV5-1 and J is TRBJ2-5; weak D call: TRBD1 (6 bases). The CDR3 covers 14 residues. CDR1 is SGHRS, CDR2 YFSETQ, per germline. Trimming removed 0 bases at V and 5 bases at J, with 11 bases between. The CDR3 spells CASSLERGMETQYF. The CDR3 coding sequence is TGCGCCAGCAGCTTGGAAAGGGGGATGGAGACCCAGTACTTC.

This clonotype was counted only a few times. The rearrangement joins TRBV10-1 to TRBJ1-2; D is ambiguous. The V gene's germline CDR1 is WNHNN and CDR2 SYGVQD (reference sequence). The CDR3 extends over 9 amino acids. The ends were cut back, 6 bases at V and 8 bases at J, with 4 bases in the middle. CDR3 region: CASRPGYTF. Written as DNA, the CDR3 is TGCGCCAGCAGGCCCGGCTACACCTTC.